This entry lists 14 T cell receptor beta chains sequenced from one sample in a study of T cell changes during pregnancy in multiple sclerosis. Here immunoSEQ multiplex PCR was the method, and the copy in TCRdb shows in-frame clones only, minus some. Of 25,000 to 30,000 clones in the sample, less than 90% were seen once. The sequenced sample was CD8+ T cells from peripheral blood mononuclear cells, obtained before pregnancy. These receptors were taken from a female donor with multiple sclerosis, enrolled in a pregnancy study.

The rearrangement links TRBV6-4 to TRBJ2-1; 10 bases line up with TRBD2. The CDR3 extends over 15 amino acids. The J segment lost 2 bases and the V segment lost 2 bases, leaving 0 bases of the junction unmatched. Germline assignment: CDR1 MRHNA and CDR2 SNTAGT. The CDR3 spells CASSDSGGAYNEQFF. As DNA, the CDR3 is TGTGCCAGCAGTGACAGCGGGGGGGCCTACAATGAGCAGTTCTTC.

The V and J genes are TRBV4-1 and TRBJ1-2, with D tentatively TRBD1 (6 bases). CDR1 is MGHRA and CDR2 is YSYEKL in the germline V gene. V was trimmed by 0 bases and J by 0 bases, leaving 11 bases between them. There are 16 residues in the CDR3. The CDR3 protein is CASSQERGAANYGYTF. The DNA for the CDR3 is TGCGCCAGCAGCCAAGAGCGGGGGGCGGCTAACTATGGCTACACCTTC.

This clone was seen a handful of times. CDR3 nucleotide sequence: TGTGCCAGCAGCTCCAGTATCAATCCCGTACCAGTCAACACTGAAGCTTTCTTT. Protein product: CASSSSINPVPVNTEAFF. The chain links TRBV7-8 to TRBJ1-1; no definite D call. The germline V and J ends were trimmed by 4 bases and 2 bases, with 23 bases remaining between them. Germline V gene lookup returns CDR1 SGHVS and CDR2 FQNEAQ. This CDR3 comprises 18 residues. The variable domain in full, completed from reference TRBV7-8 and TRBJ1-1, reads GAGVSQSPRYKVAKRGQDVALRCDPISGHVSLFWYQQALGQGPEFLTYFQNEAQLDKSGLPSDRFFAERPEGSVSTLKIQRTQQEDSAVYLCASSSSINPVPVNTEAFFGQGTRLTVV.

This clone was seen a single time. The chain is built from TRBV27 and TRBJ1-1; TRBD1 aligns across 8 bases. The CDR3 runs 15 residues. V shed 0 bases, J shed 0 bases, and the junction held 0 bases outside the gene matches. Germline-derived CDR1 and CDR2 are MNHEY and SMNVEV (reference sequence). The CDR3 nucleotides are TGTGCCAGCAGTTTATCGGGACAGGTGAACACTGAAGCTTTCTTT. Translated, it gives CASSLSGQVNTEAFF.

The rearrangement joins TRBV30 to TRBJ2-1, with D possibly TRBD2 on 5 matching bases. The germline V and J ends were trimmed by 1 base and 8 bases, with 6 bases remaining between them. CDR1 and CDR2 from the germline V gene are GTSNPN and SVGIG (reference sequence). This CDR3 contains 11 residues. Here the CDR3 DNA reads TGTGCCTGGAGTGAGAGGGATGAGCAGTTCTTC. This codes for CAWSERDEQFF.

V usage is TRBV28 and J usage is TRBJ2-1; D unresolved. V dropped 5 bases and J dropped 4 bases, with 15 bases sitting between them. Germline-derived CDR1 and CDR2 are MDHEN and SYDVKM. The CDR3 runs to 15 residues. The CDR3 protein is CASSPRVRIYNEQFF. The CDR3 coding sequence is TGTGCCAGCAGTCCTCGGGTCCGAATTTACAATGAGCAGTTCTTC.

The chain couples TRBV10-3 to TRBJ1-2; D is uncertain. This CDR3 has 14 residues. Germline V CDR1 and CDR2: ENHRY, SYGVKD. The germline V and J ends were trimmed by 4 bases and 0 bases, with 9 bases remaining between them. CDR3 nucleotide sequence: TGTGCCATCAGTGCTCCGGGAGCTAACTATGGCTACACCTTC. This gives the protein CAISAPGANYGYTF.

The chain couples TRBV5-1 to TRBJ2-2; D might be TRBD2 (7 bases). The CDR3 is 16 residues long. The ends were cut back, 4 bases at V and 5 bases at J, with 18 bases in the middle. Germline V CDR1 and CDR2: SGHRS, YFSETQ. The CDR3: CASSVPRGGGTGELFF. The DNA of the CDR3 is TGCGCCAGCAGCGTTCCCCGCGGGGGCGGGACCGGGGAGCTGTTTTTT.

This sequence joins TRBV28 and TRBJ2-7; the match to TRBD1 covers 9 bases. J gave up 6 bases and V 3 bases, and 6 bases lay outside the gene matches. Germline V gene data show CDR1 as MDHEN and CDR2 as SYDVKM. The CDR3 has 14 residues. As DNA, the CDR3 is TGTGCCAGCAGTTTGGGACAGGGTACGGGCGAGCAGTACTTC. It is translated as CASSLGQGTGEQYF.

The rearrangement joins TRBV7-2 to TRBJ1-2; TRBD1 might be the D (5 bases). Germline V gene sequence: CDR1 SGHTA, CDR2 FQGNSA. There are 15 residues in the CDR3. V lost 1 base and J lost 0, with 9 bases in between. CDR3 loop: CASSLVDSPNYGYTF. The CDR3 nucleotides read TGTGCCAGCAGCTTAGTTGACAGTCCTAACTATGGCTACACCTTC.

V and J are TRBV7-6 and TRBJ1-1, with D perhaps TRBD1 (5 bases). V lost 3 bases to trimming and J lost 0 bases, with 11 bases between them. The CDR3 spans 15 residues. Germline lookup yields CDR1 SGHVS and CDR2 FNYEAQ. The CDR3 nucleotides read TGTGCCAGCAGCTTGGCCCAGGGAATGAACACTGAAGCTTTCTTT. Translation: CASSLAQGMNTEAFF.

The chain carries TRBV27 and TRBJ2-6; TRBD1 might be the D (5 bases). The CDR3 consists of 15 residues. The V end lost 6 bases, the J end lost 2 bases, and 11 bases lay between the germline ends. Germline V gives CDR1 MNHEY, CDR2 SMNVEV (reference sequence). The CDR3 region is CASSHTGAGANVLTF. The CDR3 region has the DNA TGTGCCAGCAGCCATACAGGAGCTGGGGCCAACGTCCTGACTTTC.

The chain uses TRBV14 and TRBJ2-7; a possible D gene is TRBD2 (6 bases). The V gene lost 3 bases and the J gene lost 6 bases, with 12 bases spanning the gap. In germline, CDR1 is SGHDN, CDR2 FVKESK. This CDR3 is built from 13 residues. This CDR3 is CASSQTHGSEQYF. The DNA for the CDR3 is TGTGCCAGCAGCCAGACACACGGGAGCGAGCAGTACTTC.

This chain links TRBV10-3 with TRBJ1-1; D is possibly TRBD1 (5 bases). V was pared by 0 bases and J by 0 bases, with 8 bases between. Germline V lookup: CDR1 ENHRY, CDR2 SYGVKD. This CDR3 is built from 15 residues. The chain's CDR3 is CAISESRGMNTEAFF. CDR3 in DNA: TGTGCCATCAGTGAGTCAAGGGGAATGAACACTGAAGCTTTCTTT.